This entry lists 4 T cell receptor beta chains sequenced from one sample in a study of CD4 T cells in relation to SARS-CoV-2 and coronaviruses. Their cognate antigens are unknown. Assay: immunoSEQ multiplex PCR; the TCRdb copy retains only in-frame clones and omits some. The sample shows under 15,000 clones, roughly 71% of them seen only once. Unexposed donor CD4+ T cells date from about 2011-2018, before the COVID-19 pandemic. After about 10 days of culture, CD4+ T cells were isolated. Sequenced material: CD4+ T cells from PBMCs, cultured in vitro. The receptors originated from a human donor in good health.

The gene calls are TRBV9 and TRBJ2-1, with 10 bases that match TRBD1. This CDR3 is 15 amino acids long. V was pared by 1 base and J by 10 bases, with 8 bases of the junction left unmatched. Germline V gene sequence: CDR1 SGDLS, CDR2 YYNGEE. In nucleotides, the CDR3 is TGTGCCAGCAGCGTATTAGGACAGGGGGTACGGGAGCAGTTCTTC. Translated, it gives CASSVLGQGVREQFF.

This clone was observed a few times. The rearrangement joins TRBV10-3 to TRBJ1-5, with D possibly being TRBD1 (5 bases). The CDR3 runs to 13 residues. Looked up from germline, CDR1 is ENHRY and CDR2 is SYGVKD. V lost 6 bases and J lost 4, with 10 bases in between. DNA of the CDR3: TGTGCCATCAGGGCCGACAGAAATCAGCCCCAGCATTTT. This codes for CAIRADRNQPQHF.

The chain employs TRBV25-1 and TRBJ2-7; the D call may be TRBD1 or TRBD2 (5 bases each). Trimming pared 4 bases from V and 4 bases from J, leaving 17 bases between. The CDR3 consists of 15 residues. Germline assignment: CDR1 MGHDK and CDR2 SYGVNS. The CDR3 here is CASSAPSSGIYEQYF. The CDR3 DNA follows: TGTGCCAGCAGTGCCCCTAGCTCAGGGATATACGAGCAGTACTTC.

The gene calls are TRBV5-8 and TRBJ1-6; the D is unclear. This CDR3 is built from 16 residues. CDR1 and CDR2 (germline): SGHTS, YDEGEE. Trimming took off 2 bases at V and 6 bases at J, with 15 bases between the two ends. DNA of the CDR3: TGTGCCAGCAGCTTTCCGCTAGTTGGGGTTAATTCACCCCTCCACTTT. Protein: CASSFPLVGVNSPLHF.